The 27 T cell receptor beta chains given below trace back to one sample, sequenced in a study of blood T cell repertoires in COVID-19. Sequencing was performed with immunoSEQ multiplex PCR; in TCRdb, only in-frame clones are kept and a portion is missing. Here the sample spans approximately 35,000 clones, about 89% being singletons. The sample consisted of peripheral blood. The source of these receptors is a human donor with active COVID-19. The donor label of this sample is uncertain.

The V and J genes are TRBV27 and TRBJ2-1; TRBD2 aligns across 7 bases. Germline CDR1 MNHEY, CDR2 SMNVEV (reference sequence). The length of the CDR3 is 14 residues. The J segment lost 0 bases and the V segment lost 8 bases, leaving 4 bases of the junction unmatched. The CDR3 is CASGERDSYNEQFF. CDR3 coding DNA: TGTGCCAGCGGAGAGCGGGACTCCTACAATGAGCAGTTCTTC.

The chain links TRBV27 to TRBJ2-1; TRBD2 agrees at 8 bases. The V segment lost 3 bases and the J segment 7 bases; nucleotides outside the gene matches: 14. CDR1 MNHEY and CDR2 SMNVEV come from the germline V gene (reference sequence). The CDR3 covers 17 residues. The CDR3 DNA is TGTGCCAGCAGTTTTTACTGGGGGCTGACGGGGGGGAATGAGCAGTTCTTC. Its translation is CASSFYWGLTGGNEQFF.

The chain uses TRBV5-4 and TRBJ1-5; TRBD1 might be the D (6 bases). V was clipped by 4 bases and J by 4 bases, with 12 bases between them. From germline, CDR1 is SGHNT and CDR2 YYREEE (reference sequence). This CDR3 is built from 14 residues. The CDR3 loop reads CASSPQGINQPQHF. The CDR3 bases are TGTGCCAGCAGCCCACAGGGTATTAATCAGCCCCAGCATTTT.

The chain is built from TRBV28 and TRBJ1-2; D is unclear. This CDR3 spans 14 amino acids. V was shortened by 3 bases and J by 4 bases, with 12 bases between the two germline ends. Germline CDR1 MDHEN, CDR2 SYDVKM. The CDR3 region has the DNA TGTGCCAGCAGTTTTTTATCGGCGGTCTATGGCTACACCTTC. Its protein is CASSFLSAVYGYTF.

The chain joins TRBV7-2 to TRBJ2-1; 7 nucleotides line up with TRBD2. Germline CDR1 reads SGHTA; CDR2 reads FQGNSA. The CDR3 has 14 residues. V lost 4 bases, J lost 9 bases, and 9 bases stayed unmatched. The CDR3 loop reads CASSSSGGFLEQFF. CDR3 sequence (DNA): TGTGCCAGCAGCTCTAGCGGCGGGTTTCTTGAGCAGTTCTTC.

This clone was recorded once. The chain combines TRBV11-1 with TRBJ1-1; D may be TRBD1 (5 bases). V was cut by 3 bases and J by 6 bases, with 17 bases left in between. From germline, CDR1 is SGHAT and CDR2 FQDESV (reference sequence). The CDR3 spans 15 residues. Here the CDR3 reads CASSFLVQGGPEAFF. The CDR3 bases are TGTGCCAGCAGCTTTCTAGTCCAGGGTGGCCCTGAAGCTTTCTTT.

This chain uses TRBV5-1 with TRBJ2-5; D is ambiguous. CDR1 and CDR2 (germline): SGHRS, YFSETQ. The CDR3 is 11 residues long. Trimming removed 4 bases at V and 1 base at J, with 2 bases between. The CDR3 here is CASSLQETQYF. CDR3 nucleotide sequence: TGCGCCAGCAGCCTCCAAGAGACCCAGTACTTC.

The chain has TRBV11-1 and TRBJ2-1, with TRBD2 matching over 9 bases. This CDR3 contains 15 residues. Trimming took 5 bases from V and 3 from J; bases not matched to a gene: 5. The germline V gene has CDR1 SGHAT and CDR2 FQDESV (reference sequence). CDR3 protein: CASSRGGGVYNEQFF. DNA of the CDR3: TGTGCCAGCAGCCGCGGCGGGGGGGTCTACAATGAGCAGTTCTTC.

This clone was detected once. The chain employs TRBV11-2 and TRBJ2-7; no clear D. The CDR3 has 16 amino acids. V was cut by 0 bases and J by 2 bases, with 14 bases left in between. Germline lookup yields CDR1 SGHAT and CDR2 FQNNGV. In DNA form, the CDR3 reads TGTGCCAGCAGCTTAGATATGGCCCCAGGCCCCTACGAGCAGTACTTC. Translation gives CASSLDMAPGPYEQYF.

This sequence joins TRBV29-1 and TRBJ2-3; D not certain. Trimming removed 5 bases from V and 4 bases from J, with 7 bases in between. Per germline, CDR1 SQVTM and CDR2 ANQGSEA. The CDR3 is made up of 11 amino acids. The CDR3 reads CSVRVADTQYF. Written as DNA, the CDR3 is TGCAGCGTTCGGGTCGCAGATACGCAGTATTTT.

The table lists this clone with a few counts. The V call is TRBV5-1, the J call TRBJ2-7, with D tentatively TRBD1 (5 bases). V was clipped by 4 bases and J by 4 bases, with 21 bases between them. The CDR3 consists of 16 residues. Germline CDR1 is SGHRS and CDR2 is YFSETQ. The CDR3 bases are TGCGCCAGCAGCCCAAACCCCCCAGGGTCTGTATACGAGCAGTACTTC. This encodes CASSPNPPGSVYEQYF.

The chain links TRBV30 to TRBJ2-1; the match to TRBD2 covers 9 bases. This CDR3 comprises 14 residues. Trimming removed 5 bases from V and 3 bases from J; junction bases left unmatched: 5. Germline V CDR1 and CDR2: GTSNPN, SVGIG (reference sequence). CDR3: CAWDSGGHYNEQFF. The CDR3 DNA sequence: TGTGCCTGGGATAGCGGGGGCCACTACAATGAGCAGTTCTTC.

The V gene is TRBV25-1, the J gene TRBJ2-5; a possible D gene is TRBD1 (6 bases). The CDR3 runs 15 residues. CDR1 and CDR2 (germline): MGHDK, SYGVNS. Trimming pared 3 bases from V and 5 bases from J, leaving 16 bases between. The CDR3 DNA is TGTGCCAGCAGTGACCTTTACAGGGCTTCCGAGACCCAGTACTTC. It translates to CASSDLYRASETQYF.

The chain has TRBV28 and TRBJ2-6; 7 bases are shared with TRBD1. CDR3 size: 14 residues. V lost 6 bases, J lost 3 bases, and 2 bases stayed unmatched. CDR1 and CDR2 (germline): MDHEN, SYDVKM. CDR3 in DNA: TGTGCCAGCAGCCGACAGGGTGGGGCCAACGTCCTGACTTTC. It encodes CASSRQGGANVLTF.

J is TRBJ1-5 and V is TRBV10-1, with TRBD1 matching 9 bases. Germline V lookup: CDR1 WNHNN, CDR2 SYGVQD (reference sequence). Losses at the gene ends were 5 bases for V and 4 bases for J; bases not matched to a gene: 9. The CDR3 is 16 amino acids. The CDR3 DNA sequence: TGCGCCAGCAGTCCCGGGACAGGGCAAACAAATCAGCCCCAGCATTTT. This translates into CASSPGTGQTNQPQHF.

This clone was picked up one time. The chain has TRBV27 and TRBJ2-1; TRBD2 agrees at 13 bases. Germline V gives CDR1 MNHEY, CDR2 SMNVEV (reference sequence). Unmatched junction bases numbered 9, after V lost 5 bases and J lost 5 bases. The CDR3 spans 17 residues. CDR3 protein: CASSPIVLAGGDNEQFF. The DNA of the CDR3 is TGTGCCAGCAGTCCTATTGTACTAGCGGGGGGGGACAATGAGCAGTTCTTC.

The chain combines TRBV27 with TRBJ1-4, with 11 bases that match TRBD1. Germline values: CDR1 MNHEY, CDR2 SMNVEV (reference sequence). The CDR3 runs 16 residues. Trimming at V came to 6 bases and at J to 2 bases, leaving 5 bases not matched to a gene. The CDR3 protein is CASSGQGARTNEKLFF. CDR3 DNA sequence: TGTGCCAGCAGCGGACAGGGGGCCCGTACTAATGAAAAACTGTTTTTT.

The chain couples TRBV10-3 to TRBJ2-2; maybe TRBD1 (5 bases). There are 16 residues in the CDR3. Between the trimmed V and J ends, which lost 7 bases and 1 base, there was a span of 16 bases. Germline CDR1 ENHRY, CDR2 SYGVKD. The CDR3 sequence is CAITRTLSLNTGELFF. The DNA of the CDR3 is TGTGCCATCACTAGGACATTATCTCTGAACACCGGGGAGCTGTTTTTT.

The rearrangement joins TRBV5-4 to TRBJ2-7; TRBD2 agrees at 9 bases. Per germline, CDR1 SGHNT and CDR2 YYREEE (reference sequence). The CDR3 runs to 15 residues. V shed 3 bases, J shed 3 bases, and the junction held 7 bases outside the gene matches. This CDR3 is CASSWREGLFYEQYF. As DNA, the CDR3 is TGTGCCAGCAGCTGGCGGGAGGGCCTATTCTACGAGCAGTACTTC.

CDR3: CASITGHSSGNTIYF. The CDR3 nucleotides read TGTGCAAGTATCACAGGGCATAGCTCTGGAAACACCATATATTTT. The chain joins TRBV12-2 to TRBJ1-3; TRBD1, as called in the table, went unchecked against the DNA. TRBV12-2 is a recognized pseudogene. CDR3 length: 15 residues.

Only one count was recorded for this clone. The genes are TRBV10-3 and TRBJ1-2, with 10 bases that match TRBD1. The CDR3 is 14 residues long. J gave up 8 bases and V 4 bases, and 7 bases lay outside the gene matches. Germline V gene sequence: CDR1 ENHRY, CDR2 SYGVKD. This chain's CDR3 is CAISATGGAEGYTF. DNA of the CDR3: TGTGCCATCAGTGCGACAGGGGGCGCGGAGGGCTACACCTTC.

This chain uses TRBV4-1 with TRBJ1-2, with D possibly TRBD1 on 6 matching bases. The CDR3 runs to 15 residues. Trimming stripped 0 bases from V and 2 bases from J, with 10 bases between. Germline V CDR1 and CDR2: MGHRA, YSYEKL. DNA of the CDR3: TGCGCCAGCAGCCAAGAGGTGGGGGCCAACTATGGCTACACCTTC. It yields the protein CASSQEVGANYGYTF.

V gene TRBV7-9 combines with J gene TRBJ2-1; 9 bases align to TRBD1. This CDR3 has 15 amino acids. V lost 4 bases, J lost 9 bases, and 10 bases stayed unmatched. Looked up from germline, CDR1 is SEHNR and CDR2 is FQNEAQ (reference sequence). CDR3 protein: CASSSPSPGQGEQFF. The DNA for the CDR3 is TGTGCCAGCAGCTCACCGAGCCCGGGACAGGGTGAGCAGTTCTTC.

DNA of the CDR3: TGTGCCAGCAGCCAAACTGGACTTATCTACGAGCAGTACTTC. As protein: CASSQTGLIYEQYF. This rearrangement joins TRBV4-2 to TRBJ2-7; tentatively, D is TRBD2 (5 bases). There are 14 residues in the CDR3. From germline, CDR1 is LGHNA and CDR2 YNFKEQ. The ends were cut back, 2 bases at V and 3 bases at J, with 11 bases in the middle.

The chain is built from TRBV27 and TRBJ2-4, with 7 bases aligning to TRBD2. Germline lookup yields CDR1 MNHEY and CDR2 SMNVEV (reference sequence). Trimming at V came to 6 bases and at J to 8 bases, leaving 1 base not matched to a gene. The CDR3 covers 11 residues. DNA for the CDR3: TGTGCCAGCAGGGGGGGGTACATTCAGTACTTC. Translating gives CASRGGYIQYF.

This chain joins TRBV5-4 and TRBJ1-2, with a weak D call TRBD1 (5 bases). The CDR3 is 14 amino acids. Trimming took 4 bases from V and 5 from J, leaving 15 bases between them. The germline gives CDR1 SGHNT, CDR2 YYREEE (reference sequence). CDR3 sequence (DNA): TGTGCCAGCAGCCCGAGGGACGGGGGGTATGGCTACACCTTC. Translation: CASSPRDGGYGYTF.

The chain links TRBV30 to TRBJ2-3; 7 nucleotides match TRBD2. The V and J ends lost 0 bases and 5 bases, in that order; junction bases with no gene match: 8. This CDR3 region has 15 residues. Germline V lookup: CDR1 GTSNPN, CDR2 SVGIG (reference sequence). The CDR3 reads CAWSVSSSGQDTQYF. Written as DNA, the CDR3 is TGTGCCTGGAGTGTAAGTTCTAGCGGCCAAGATACGCAGTATTTT. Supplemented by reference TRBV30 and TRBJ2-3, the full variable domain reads SQTIHQWPATLVQPVGSPLSLECTVEGTSNPNLYWYRQAAGRGLQLLFYSVGIGQISSEVPQNLSASRPQDRQFILSSKKLLLSDSGFYLCAWSVSSSGQDTQYFGPGTRLTVL.